Below, 27 T cell receptor beta chains from the same sample are listed, as sequenced in a study of blood T cell repertoires in COVID-19. Method: immunoSEQ multiplex PCR; TCRdb's copy keeps in-frame clones and lacks some. The table records a few hundred thousand clones, around 88% of them present only once. Sequencing was carried out using peripheral blood. Receptor source: a woman aged 45-59 years with acute or convalescent COVID-19.

The table lists this clone with a few counts. The V gene is TRBV6-4, the J gene TRBJ2-7; no clear D gene. Looked up from germline, CDR1 is MRHNA and CDR2 is SNTAGT. The CDR3 extends over 12 amino acids. Trimming removed 8 bases from V and 3 bases from J, with 11 bases in between. The CDR3 bases are TGTGCCAGCCCAAACTATAACTACGAGCAGTACTTC. It translates to CASPNYNYEQYF.

The chain uses TRBV3-1 (or the pseudogene TRBV3-2) and TRBJ2-3, with a possible D match to TRBD2 (6 bases). Germline V gene sequence: CDR1 LGHDT, CDR2 YNNKEL (reference sequence). The CDR3 contains 15 residues. The V end was cut by 4 bases, the J end by 0 bases, with 11 bases between. Written as DNA, the CDR3 is TGTGCCAGCAGCCCCTCTAGCGACAGCACAGATACGCAGTATTTT. Protein: CASSPSSDSTDTQYF.

This clone was detected a few times. The chain couples TRBV10-3 to TRBJ2-1, with 9 bases aligning to TRBD2. CDR3 length equals 15 residues. V shed 0 bases, J shed 8 bases, and the junction held 5 bases outside the gene matches. Germline V gene lookup returns CDR1 ENHRY and CDR2 SYGVKD. The CDR3 region is CAISESVSGSDEQFF. In nucleotides, the CDR3 is TGTGCCATCAGTGAGTCCGTTAGCGGGAGCGATGAGCAGTTCTTC.

This clone was seen a few times. The chain links TRBV20-1 to TRBJ2-7, with 11 bases fitting TRBD2. Germline CDR1 and CDR2: DFQATT and SNEGSKA (reference sequence). The junction had 5 bases not matched to a gene; V was cut back by 3 bases and J by 4 bases. The CDR3 is 14 amino acids. The CDR3 DNA reads as TGCAGTGCTAGTTGGCTAGCGGGAGGTTACGAGCAGTACTTC. It codes for CSASWLAGGYEQYF.

This clone has just a few counts. This rearrangement joins TRBV12-3 or TRBV12-4 to TRBJ1-6; D call uncertain. Trimming took off 6 bases at V and 7 bases at J, with 10 bases between the two ends. This CDR3 has 13 amino acids. The CDR3 DNA reads as TGTGCCAGCAGGAGGGCTGGGAATTCACCCCTCCACTTT. This sequence encodes CASRRAGNSPLHF.

The CDR3 bases are TGTGCCAGCAGCACAACGGGAGGAGGTTACAATGAGCAGTTCTTC. It encodes CASSTTGGGYNEQFF. The chain joins TRBV9 to TRBJ2-1; TRBD2 matches at 7 bases. CDR1 and CDR2 (germline): SGDLS, YYNGEE. The length of the CDR3 is 15 residues. Losses at the gene ends were 4 bases for V and 4 bases for J; bases not matched to a gene: 8.

This chain links TRBV11-2 with TRBJ2-7; D is uncertain. This CDR3 has 16 residues. Germline CDR1 SGHAT, CDR2 FQNNGV. V gave up 5 bases and J gave up 3 bases, with 20 bases separating them. CDR3 nucleotides: TGTGCCAGCAGCCCGCCTGGTTTTACAGTAGACTACGAGCAGTACTTC. This gives the protein CASSPPGFTVDYEQYF.

Many counts were recorded for this clone. The chain employs TRBV19 and TRBJ2-2; 10 nucleotides agree with TRBD2. Germline CDR1 is LNHDA and CDR2 is SQIVND (reference sequence). This CDR3 contains 16 residues. With 4 bases clipped from V and 6 bases from J, the junction kept 8 bases outside the gene matches. The CDR3 is CASSTEREGRAGELFF. The CDR3 DNA follows: TGTGCCAGTAGTACCGAGCGGGAGGGCCGGGCCGGGGAGCTGTTTTTT.

The V and J genes are TRBV4-1 and TRBJ2-7, with TRBD1 matching 9 bases. This CDR3 contains 16 residues. The germline gives CDR1 MGHRA, CDR2 YSYEKL. V dropped 0 bases and J dropped 3; count of bases not matched to a gene: 6. The CDR3 spells CASSQDMGQGHYEQYF. CDR3 bases: TGCGCCAGCAGCCAAGATATGGGACAGGGCCACTACGAGCAGTACTTC.

This chain uses TRBV5-8 with TRBJ1-1; D is perhaps TRBD1 (5 bases). Trimming cost V 4 bases and J 8 bases, with 12 bases left between them. CDR1 and CDR2 from the germline V gene are SGHTS and YDEGEE. The CDR3 extends over 12 amino acids. The CDR3 DNA follows: TGTGCCAGCAGCCTCTGGGAGGGGGAAGCTTTCTTT. Translating it yields CASSLWEGEAFF.

The V call is TRBV19, the J call TRBJ2-2; perhaps TRBD2 as D (6 bases). In germline, CDR1 is LNHDA, CDR2 SQIVND (reference sequence). Deletions cut 5 bases from V and 1 base from J, with 14 bases between. The length of the CDR3 is 16 residues. CDR3 sequence reads: CASSRWGDRNTGELFF. The CDR3 DNA sequence: TGTGCCAGTAGTCGTTGGGGGGACCGGAACACCGGGGAGCTGTTTTTT. Complete variable domain (other parts from reference TRBV19 and TRBJ2-2): DGGITQSPKYLFRKEGQNVTLSCEQNLNHDAMYWYRQDPGQGLRLIYYSQIVNDFQKGDIAEGYSVSREKKESFPLTVTSAQKNPTAFYLCASSRWGDRNTGELFFGEGSRLTVL.

This rearrangement joins TRBV7-3 to TRBJ1-1; D unresolved. The CDR3 covers 12 residues. Germline CDR1 is SGHTA and CDR2 is FQGTGA. The V end was cut by 3 bases, the J end by 5 bases, with 7 bases between. Here the CDR3 reads CASSLSGTEAFF. CDR3 nucleotides: TGTGCCAGCAGCTTGTCAGGAACTGAAGCTTTCTTT.

This chain joins TRBV5-1 and TRBJ2-1; tentatively, D is TRBD2 (6 bases). CDR1 SGHRS and CDR2 YFSETQ come from the germline V gene. The length of the CDR3 is 17 residues. V was trimmed by 4 bases and J by 7 bases, leaving 24 bases between them. CDR3 protein: CASSIPRDSFTYNEQFF. In DNA form, the CDR3 reads TGCGCCAGCAGCATCCCCCGGGACTCATTTACTTATAATGAGCAGTTCTTC.

This clone has only a few counts. The chain couples TRBV7-3 to TRBJ2-5; 8 bases are a match to TRBD1. The CDR3 totals 16 residues. Germline CDR1 SGHTA, CDR2 FQGTGA. With 1 base clipped from V and 2 bases from J, the junction kept 6 bases outside the gene matches. In DNA form, the CDR3 reads TGTGCCAGCAGCTTAAGGACAGGGAGTAGACAAGAGACCCAGTACTTC. This translates into CASSLRTGSRQETQYF.

The V gene is TRBV29-1, the J gene TRBJ2-2, with 10 bases aligning to TRBD2. The CDR3 covers 13 residues. The germline V gene has CDR1 SQVTM and CDR2 ANQGSEA. V shed 6 bases and J 4 bases; nucleotides not matched to a gene: 2. CDR3 nucleotide sequence: TGCAGCGTCGGACTAGCGGCCACCGGGGAGCTGTTTTTT. Translation gives CSVGLAATGELFF.

The V gene is TRBV6-5, the J gene TRBJ1-2, with D possibly matching TRBD1 (6 bases). CDR1 and CDR2 from the germline V gene are MNHEY and SVGAGI. V lost 4 bases and J 5 bases, leaving 14 bases between the germline ends. CDR3 length equals 14 residues. CDR3 nucleotides: TGTGCCAGCAGTTTCTCGGACAGTGAGTATGGCTACACCTTC. It is translated as CASSFSDSEYGYTF.

The chain links TRBV24-1 to TRBJ2-3; 10 bases match TRBD2. The V gene end was trimmed by 4 bases and the J gene end by 3 bases; junction bases not matched to a gene: 12. There are 18 residues in the CDR3. The V gene's germline CDR1 is KGHDR and CDR2 SFDVKD. The CDR3: CATSERGTSVPRTDTQYF. CDR3 nucleotide sequence: TGTGCCACCAGTGAGCGCGGGACTAGCGTCCCTCGTACAGATACGCAGTATTTT.

V is TRBV4-1 and J is TRBJ2-7, with TRBD2 matching 7 bases. J gave up 2 bases and V 0 bases, and 7 bases lay outside the gene matches. This CDR3 region has 16 residues. The V gene's germline CDR1 is MGHRA and CDR2 YSYEKL. Written as DNA, the CDR3 is TGCGCCAGCAGCCAAGAGGCTAGCGGACTCACCTACGAGCAGTACTTC. Translation gives CASSQEASGLTYEQYF.

The V and J genes are TRBV6-6 and TRBJ2-1, with D perhaps matching TRBD1 (6 bases). This CDR3 contains 12 residues. Between the trimmed V and J ends, which lost 4 bases and 7 bases, there was a span of 8 bases. CDR1 and CDR2 (germline): MNHNY, SVGAGI (reference sequence). This CDR3 is CASSSQGNEQFF. The CDR3 nucleotides are TGTGCCAGCAGTTCCCAGGGGAATGAGCAGTTCTTC.

The chain recombines TRBV7-2 with TRBJ1-5, with D possibly TRBD1 on 5 matching bases. There are 15 residues in the CDR3. V shed 5 bases and J shed 6 bases, with 17 bases lying between them. From germline, CDR1 is SGHTA and CDR2 FQGNSA. The CDR3: CASSPWATGGQPQHF. CDR3 nucleotides: TGTGCCAGCAGCCCCTGGGCGACGGGGGGTCAGCCCCAGCATTTT.

This rearrangement joins TRBV11-1 to TRBJ2-3; TRBD1 agrees at 9 bases. There are 15 residues in the CDR3. After removal of 4 bases from V and 3 bases from J, the junction contained 5 bases not matched to a gene. Germline V gene sequence: CDR1 SGHAT, CDR2 FQDESV (reference sequence). The CDR3 sequence: CASSSADRGTDTQYF. Here the CDR3 DNA reads TGTGCCAGCAGCTCTGCGGACAGGGGTACAGATACGCAGTATTTT. The full variable domain, its missing parts supplied by reference TRBV11-1 and TRBJ2-3, is EAEVAQSPRYKITEKSQAVAFWCDPISGHATLYWYRQILGQGPELLVQFQDESVVDDSQLPKDRFSAERLKGVDSTLKIQPAELGDSAMYLCASSSADRGTDTQYFGPGTRLTVL.

This chain uses TRBV7-2 with TRBJ2-1; 9 bases are a match to TRBD1. CDR1 is SGHTA and CDR2 is FQGNSA in the germline V gene. V lost 6 bases, J lost 2 bases, and 5 bases stayed unmatched. The CDR3 consists of 15 residues. This CDR3 reads CASRSGQGPYNEQFF. In DNA, the CDR3 is TGTGCCAGCAGGTCGGGACAGGGCCCCTACAATGAGCAGTTCTTC.

CDR3 amino acids: CATDLRNTEAFF. CDR3 DNA sequence: TGTGCCACCGACTTACGGAACACTGAAGCTTTCTTT. This sequence joins TRBV28 and TRBJ1-1; D is unclear. Trimming shortened V by 10 bases and J by 1 base, and 10 bases separated the two germline ends. This CDR3 spans 12 amino acids. Per germline, CDR1 MDHEN and CDR2 SYDVKM.

The J gene is TRBJ2-7, the V gene TRBV6-5; 8 nucleotides match TRBD1. Germline-derived CDR1 and CDR2 are MNHEY and SVGAGI. V was pared by 4 bases and J by 4 bases, with 6 bases of the junction left unmatched. The CDR3 totals 14 residues. The CDR3, as DNA: TGTGCCAGCAGTTGGGGGACAGGTCGGTACGAGCAGTACTTC. It translates to CASSWGTGRYEQYF.

The chain links TRBV30 to TRBJ2-5; TRBD2 aligns across 14 bases. The germline V gene has CDR1 GTSNPN and CDR2 SVGIG (reference sequence). V gave up 7 bases and J gave up 7 bases; unmatched junction bases: 5. The CDR3 spans 13 residues. This chain's CDR3 is CAYRLAGGVTQYF. The CDR3 DNA is TGTGCCTATAGACTAGCGGGAGGGGTGACCCAGTACTTC. Looking up the rest from reference TRBV30 and TRBJ2-5 gives the full variable domain: SQTIHQWPATLVQPVGSPLSLECTVEGTSNPNLYWYRQAAGRGLQLLFYSVGIGQISSEVPQNLSASRPQDRQFILSSKKLLLSDSGFYLCAYRLAGGVTQYFGPGTRLLVL.

CDR3 loop: CASGPSSSDDSPLHF. The DNA of the CDR3 is TGTGCCAGCGGACCTAGCTCCTCCGATGATTCACCCCTCCACTTT. The rearrangement links TRBV4-2 to TRBJ1-6, with D unclear. The CDR3 loop spans 15 amino acids. In germline, CDR1 is LGHNA, CDR2 YNFKEQ. V lost 8 bases, J lost 8 bases, and 19 bases lay in between.

This chain uses TRBV6-5 with TRBJ1-4, with a weak D call TRBD1 (6 bases). CDR1 and CDR2 from the germline V gene are MNHEY and SVGAGI. This CDR3 comprises 15 residues. V was pared by 0 bases and J by 7 bases, with 12 bases between. CDR3 DNA sequence: TGTGCCAGCAGTTACTCCAGGCAGGGGAGTGAAAAACTGTTTTTT. Protein product: CASSYSRQGSEKLFF.